A single sample is the source of the 16 T cell receptor beta chains below, sequenced in a study of T cells after yellow fever vaccination. TCRdb re-called the 5' RACE reads through MiXCR, storing one row per CDR3 protein. The data hold fewer than 450,000 distinct CDR3 sequences, with 3% to 4.5% observed a single time. The material was PBMCs, obtained 5 days after the yellow fever booster vaccination. These receptor sequences come from a man younger than 30 who received the YFV17D yellow fever vaccine.

The genes are TRBV12-3 or TRBV12-4 and TRBJ1-2, with D possibly TRBD1 on 6 matching bases. The CDR3 contains 15 residues. Trimming removed 5 bases at V and 4 bases at J, with 17 bases between. The CDR3 nucleotides read TGTGCCAGCAGTCCCGGAGCAGGGGTTAGCTATGGCTACACCTTC. Translated, it gives CASSPGAGVSYGYTF.

V gene TRBV5-1 combines with J gene TRBJ2-5, with 9 bases fitting TRBD2. The trim removed 1 base at V and 0 bases at J, leaving 1 base unmatched. Germline loops: CDR1 SGHRS, CDR2 YFSETQ. The CDR3 has 15 residues. The CDR3 nucleotides are TGCGCCAGCAGCTTGCTAGCGGGGTACCAAGAGACCCAGTACTTC. It yields the protein CASSLLAGYQETQYF.

This CDR3 is CSARLVSEQYF. The DNA for the CDR3 is TGCAGTGCTAGACTCGTCAGCGAGCAGTACTTC. V is TRBV20-1 and J is TRBJ2-7; D uncertain. This CDR3 has 11 residues. Trimming stripped 2 bases from V and 6 bases from J, with 8 bases between. Germline V gene sequence: CDR1 DFQATT, CDR2 SNEGSKA (reference sequence).

This clonotype showed up just a few times. This chain connects TRBV19 to TRBJ2-7; 8 nucleotides line up with TRBD1. This CDR3 has 15 amino acids. J was trimmed by 9 bases and V by 10 bases; bases with no gene match: 20. Germline assignment: CDR1 LNHDA and CDR2 SQIVND (reference sequence). The CDR3 DNA reads as TGTGCCAACCTTAGCCGGGACAGGTCTTTTCGTACGCAGTACGTC. Residues: CANLSRDRSFRTQYV.

V and J are TRBV20-1 and TRBJ1-1; TRBD1 matches at 8 bases. This CDR3 is 15 amino acids long. Germline V gene data show CDR1 as DFQATT and CDR2 as SNEGSKA (reference sequence). J was trimmed by 4 bases and V by 3 bases; bases with no gene match: 10. CDR3 coding DNA: TGCAGTGCTAGGCAGGGAATCCAGGGGGCCACTGAAGCTTTCTTT. Translated: CSARQGIQGATEAFF.

This clonotype was counted a few times. The J gene is TRBJ2-7, the V gene TRBV4-1; D perhaps matches TRBD2 (6 bases). V shed 2 bases and J shed 2 bases, with 7 bases lying between them. CDR1 and CDR2 (germline): MGHRA, YSYEKL. The CDR3 is 13 amino acids. The CDR3 reads CASSQPGAYEQYF. CDR3 coding DNA: TGCGCCAGCAGCCAACCGGGGGCCTACGAGCAGTACTTC.

The rearrangement joins TRBV7-9 to TRBJ2-1; 11 bases match TRBD2. The germline V gene encodes CDR1 SEHNR and CDR2 FQNEAQ (reference sequence). The CDR3 spans 16 residues. The junction had 11 bases not matched to a gene; V was cut back by 4 bases and J by 9 bases. As DNA, the CDR3 is TGTGCCAGCAGCTCAAGAACTAGCGGGAGTTTAGGTGAGCAGTTCTTC. The encoded protein is CASSSRTSGSLGEQFF.

Ten or more counts support this clonotype. This sequence joins TRBV6-2 or TRBV6-3 and TRBJ2-7, with 8 bases that match TRBD2. V lost 2 bases, J lost 6 bases, and 9 bases stayed unmatched. The CDR3 is 15 residues long. Germline-derived CDR1 and CDR2 are MNHEY and SVGEGT. In DNA form, the CDR3 reads TGTGCCAGCAGTTACCGACAACTCAGCGGGGGCGAGCAGTACTTC. Translating it yields CASSYRQLSGGEQYF.

This clonotype was picked up a small number of times. In DNA, the CDR3 is TGTGCCAGCAGTTTATATAAAAACACTGAAGCTTTCTTT. It specifies CASSLYKNTEAFF. The rearrangement uses TRBV28 and TRBJ1-1; the D is unclear. Deletions cut 1 base from V and 2 bases from J, with 5 bases between. The CDR3 loop spans 13 amino acids. Germline CDR1 MDHEN, CDR2 SYDVKM.

This clonotype occurred many times. The V and J genes are TRBV5-1 and TRBJ2-7; possibly TRBD2 for D (5 bases). The germline V and J ends were trimmed by 4 bases and 0 bases, with 11 bases remaining between them. CDR1 is SGHRS, CDR2 YFSETQ, per germline. This CDR3 region has 14 residues. The CDR3 region is CASSRGIISYEQYF. CDR3 DNA: TGCGCCAGCAGCCGGGGAATCATCTCCTACGAGCAGTACTTC. Supplemented by reference TRBV5-1 and TRBJ2-7, the full variable domain reads KAGVTQTPRYLIKTRGQQVTLSCSPISGHRSVSWYQQTPGQGLQFLFEYFSETQRNKGNFPGRFSGRQFSNSRSEMNVSTLELGDSALYLCASSRGIISYEQYFGPGTRLTVT.

The chain has TRBV4-2 and TRBJ2-5; TRBD2 matches at 11 bases. The CDR3 extends over 15 amino acids. In germline, CDR1 is LGHNA, CDR2 YNFKEQ. V lost 1 base to trimming and J lost 3 bases; unmatched junction nucleotides: 1. The CDR3 nucleotides are TGTGCCAGCAGCCAAGCGGGACTAGCGGAAGAGACCCAGTACTTC. It translates to CASSQAGLAEETQYF.

This chain links TRBV20-1 with TRBJ1-1, with TRBD1 identical over 7 bases. CDR1 and CDR2 from the germline V gene are DFQATT and SNEGSKA (reference sequence). V lost 4 bases, J lost 4 bases, and 6 bases stayed unmatched. The length of the CDR3 is 13 residues. CDR3 protein: CSAIQGIGTEAFF. In nucleotides, the CDR3 is TGCAGTGCTATACAGGGGATTGGCACTGAAGCTTTCTTT.

This clonotype was recorded a few times. J is TRBJ1-5 and V is TRBV7-9, with D unclear. V was trimmed by 5 bases and J by 7 bases, leaving 9 bases between them. CDR3 size: 12 residues. Germline lookup yields CDR1 SEHNR and CDR2 FQNEAQ (reference sequence). The CDR3 DNA reads TGTGCCAGCAGCGGCCGTGGACAGCCCCAGCATTTT. This encodes CASSGRGQPQHF.

The chain combines TRBV20-1 with TRBJ1-2; weak D call: TRBD1 (6 bases). Trimming shortened V by 3 bases and J by 7 bases, and 18 bases separated the two germline ends. This CDR3 has 14 amino acids. CDR1 is DFQATT, CDR2 SNEGSKA, per germline (reference sequence). Here the CDR3 reads CSASRGGRGGGYTF. The CDR3 DNA is TGCAGTGCTAGTAGGGGGGGGCGCGGTGGTGGCTACACCTTC.

The gene calls are TRBV7-9 and TRBJ2-5; no definite D call. This CDR3 has 13 amino acids. V was shortened by 5 bases and J by 7 bases, with 14 bases between the two germline ends. Germline-derived CDR1 and CDR2 are SEHNR and FQNEAQ (reference sequence). The DNA of the CDR3 is TGTGCCAGCAGCCGGTGGCTCGCGGCGACCCAGTACTTC. It specifies CASSRWLAATQYF.

This chain uses TRBV19 with TRBJ1-2; D perhaps matches TRBD1 (5 bases). This CDR3 comprises 15 residues. Germline lookup yields CDR1 LNHDA and CDR2 SQIVND (reference sequence). V was shortened by 6 bases and J by 8 bases, with 22 bases between the two germline ends. The CDR3 reads CASRVTGGGSIGYTF. In DNA, the CDR3 is TGTGCCAGTAGGGTTACCGGCGGGGGATCTATCGGCTACACCTTC.